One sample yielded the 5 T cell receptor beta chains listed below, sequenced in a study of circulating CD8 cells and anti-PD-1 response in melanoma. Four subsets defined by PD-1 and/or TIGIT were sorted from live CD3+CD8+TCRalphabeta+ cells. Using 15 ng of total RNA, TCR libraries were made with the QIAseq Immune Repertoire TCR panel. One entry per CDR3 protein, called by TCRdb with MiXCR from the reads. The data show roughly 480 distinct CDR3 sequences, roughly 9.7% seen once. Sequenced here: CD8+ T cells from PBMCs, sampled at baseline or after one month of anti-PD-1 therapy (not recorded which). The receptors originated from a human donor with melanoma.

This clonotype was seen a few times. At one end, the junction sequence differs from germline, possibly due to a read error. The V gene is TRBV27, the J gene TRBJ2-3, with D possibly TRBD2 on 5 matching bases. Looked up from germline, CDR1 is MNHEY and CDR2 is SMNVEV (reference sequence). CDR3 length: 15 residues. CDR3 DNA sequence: TGTGCCGGCAGTTTATTAGCGAAGTCCACAGATACGCAGTATTTT. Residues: CAGSLLAKSTDTQYF.

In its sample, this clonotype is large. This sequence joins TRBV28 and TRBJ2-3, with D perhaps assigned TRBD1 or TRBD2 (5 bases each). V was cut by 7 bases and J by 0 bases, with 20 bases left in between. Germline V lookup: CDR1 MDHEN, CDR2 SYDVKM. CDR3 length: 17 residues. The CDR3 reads CASTQPPWGSSTDTQYF. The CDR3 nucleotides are TGTGCCAGCACCCAGCCGCCATGGGGGTCTAGCACAGATACGCAGTATTTT.

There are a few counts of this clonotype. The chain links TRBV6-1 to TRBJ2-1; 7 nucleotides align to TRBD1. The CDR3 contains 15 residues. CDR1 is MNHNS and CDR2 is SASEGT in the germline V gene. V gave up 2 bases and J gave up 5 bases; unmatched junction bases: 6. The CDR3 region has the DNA TGTGCCAGCAGTGAATCCCCGACAGGGCACAATGAGCAGTTCTTC. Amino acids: CASSESPTGHNEQFF.

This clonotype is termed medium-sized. The CDR3 nucleotides read TGTGCCAGCAGTTTGACTAGCGGGATAAACAATGAGCAGTTCTTC. Translation gives CASSLTSGINNEQFF. The chain uses TRBV27 and TRBJ2-1; 11 bases line up with TRBD2. The trim removed 3 bases at V and 5 bases at J, leaving 3 bases unmatched. The CDR3 sequence is 15 residues long. Germline CDR1 and CDR2: MNHEY and SMNVEV (reference sequence).

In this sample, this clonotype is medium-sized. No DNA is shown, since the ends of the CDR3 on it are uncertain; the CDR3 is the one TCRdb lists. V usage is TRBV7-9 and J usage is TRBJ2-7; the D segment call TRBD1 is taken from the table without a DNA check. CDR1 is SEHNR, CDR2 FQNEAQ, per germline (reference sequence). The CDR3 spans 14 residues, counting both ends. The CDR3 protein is CASSFGAGAYEQYF.